This TCR beta chain was obtained from a study of blood T cell repertoires in COVID-19. For the study at large: There were acute and convalescent COVID-19 samples, and they came from the United States, Italy and Spain. T cells, B-cell-depleted T cells, or PBMCs provided the cDNA or gDNA that served as material.

As originally analysed: Researchers report that nucleated cell counts were estimated from reference gene primer amplification. Generated by immunoSEQ multiplex PCR, the TCRdb table keeps only in-frame clones and is missing some. That table supplies the V and J calls and clone size; D and trimming were determined from the DNA. The sample has 430,000 or so clones, 85% to 90% seen once; the top ten hold roughly 0.84%. Enrolment of Seattle patients took place during active infection, and they were followed longitudinally. The ends were cut back, 3 bases at V and 5 bases at J, with 10 bases in the middle. Germline V CDR1 and CDR2: KGHDR, SFDVKD. The CDR3 extends over 13 amino acids.

The chain has TRBV24-1 and TRBJ2-7; D is possibly TRBD2 (5 bases). Specimen: peripheral blood. This clonotype was obtained from a man between 18 and 29 years old with COVID-19, enrolled during active disease. The CDR3 protein is CATSDLLANEQYF. CDR3 DNA: TGTGCCACCAGTGATCTTCTAGCAAACGAGCAGTACTTC.